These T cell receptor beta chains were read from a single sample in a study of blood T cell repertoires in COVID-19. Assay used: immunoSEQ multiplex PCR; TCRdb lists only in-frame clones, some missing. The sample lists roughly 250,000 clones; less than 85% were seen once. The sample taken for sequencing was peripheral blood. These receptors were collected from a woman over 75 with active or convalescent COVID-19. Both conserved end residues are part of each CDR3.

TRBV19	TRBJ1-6	CASSIDHRQGNSPLHF
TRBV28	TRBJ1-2	CASSQNRGRNYGYTF
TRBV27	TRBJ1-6	CASSLSQPNSPLHF
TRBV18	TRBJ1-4	CASSHSATNEKLFF
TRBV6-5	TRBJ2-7	CASSYGSLIYEQYF
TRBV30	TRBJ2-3	CAWTSGGDTQYF
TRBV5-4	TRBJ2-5	CASSAEHQETQYF
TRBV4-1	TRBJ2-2	CASSQALDRVGTGELFF
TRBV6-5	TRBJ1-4	CASRQAIANEKLFF
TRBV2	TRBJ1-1	CASRLTGQQKNTEAFF
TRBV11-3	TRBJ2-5	CASSYGTSTETQYF
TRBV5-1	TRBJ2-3	CASSLVLAETTDTQYF
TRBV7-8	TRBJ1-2	CASSLGQGYTF
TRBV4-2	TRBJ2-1	CASREHRLASNEQFF
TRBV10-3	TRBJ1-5	CAISESGSQPQHF
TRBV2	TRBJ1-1	CASIGGPNTEAFF
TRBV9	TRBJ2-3	CASSPNSASTDTQYF
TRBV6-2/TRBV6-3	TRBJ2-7	CASSILGQGIGEQYF
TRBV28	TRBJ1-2	CASTLTPGQGKGYTF
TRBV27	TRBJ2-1	CASRRNRDEMASYNEQFF
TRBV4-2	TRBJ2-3	CASSQALAGGITDTQYF
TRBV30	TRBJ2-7	CAWSHGFYEQYF
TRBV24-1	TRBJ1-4	CATSDSTGPEEKLFF
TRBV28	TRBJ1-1	CASSLGGVILNTEAFF
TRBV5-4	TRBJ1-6	CASSSPDRAGSPLHF
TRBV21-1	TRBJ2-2	CASSKVEREASGAGELFF
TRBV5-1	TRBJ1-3	CASSLTVSGNTIYF
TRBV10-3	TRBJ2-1	CAISESSGRGDEQFF
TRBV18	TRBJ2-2	CASSPQGTEAGELFF
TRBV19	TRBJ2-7	CASSKGLVGSGYEQYF
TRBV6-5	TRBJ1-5	CASSYSGSSNQPQHF
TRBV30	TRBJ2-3	CAAKGGSTDTQYF
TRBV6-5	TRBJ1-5	CASSPVTGHQPQHF
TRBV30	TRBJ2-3	CAWRLAGGLGTDTQYF
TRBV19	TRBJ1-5	CASRAGQGHNQPQHF
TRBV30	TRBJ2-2	CAWSVPGGSHGELFF
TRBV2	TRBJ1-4	CASRRDRGREKLFF
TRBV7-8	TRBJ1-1	CASSLRTGNTEAFF
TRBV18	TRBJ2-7	CASSPGLAGVSYEQYF
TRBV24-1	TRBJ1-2	CATSDFNPDRRGNYGYTF
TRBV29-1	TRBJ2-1	CSVEGLAGVASYNEQFF
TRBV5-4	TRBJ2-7	CASSFPGQNEQYF
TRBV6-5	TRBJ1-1	CASNLDRGNTEAFF
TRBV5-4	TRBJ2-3	CASSSDQQGARDTQYF